This TCR beta chain was identified during a study of blood T cells in healthy people across ages. Study results and caveats: Getting older went along with TCR beta diversity per million T cells dropping roughly linearly.

The CDR3 totals 15 residues. CDR1 is DFQATT, CDR2 SNEGSKA, per germline (reference sequence). Primers used in a second PCR of roughly 6 to 11 cycles were a sample-barcoded 5' primer and a J-beta primer mix. TCRdb itself ran the 5' RACE reads through MiXCR, one entry per CDR3 protein. This sample yields fewer than 700,000 distinct CDR3 sequences, of which around 43% are seen a single time; 30% belongs to the top ten. PBMCs were isolated at a quantity of at least 7 million per sample. Details on this clonotype: The antigen is not known. Given a much more abundant clone one base away, this may be a read error.

The chain combines TRBV20-1 with TRBJ1-1; TRBD1 is a possible D gene (6 bases). The source of this sequence is an older man in good health. The sequencing sample was made of blood. The chain's CDR3 is CGASFRGLGNTEAFF. CDR3 DNA sequence: TGCGGTGCTAGTTTCAGGGGATTAGGGAACACTGAAGCTTTCTTT.